This T cell receptor beta chain was sequenced for a study of CD8 T cells in Susac syndrome. The germline CDR1 and CDR2 sequences are SGHVS and FQNEAQ. The germline V and J ends were trimmed by 5 bases and 7 bases, with 15 bases remaining between them. The CDR3 runs to 14 residues. The authors reverse transcribed roughly 0.5 to 1 ug RNA with random hexamers. Amplification of TCR beta CDR3 was carried out by immunoSEQ multiplex PCR, which covered 54 Vbeta and 13 Jbeta segments. TCRdb re-derived calls from the immunoSEQ multiplex PCR reads in MiXCR, one entry per CDR3 protein. The sample yields about 150,000 distinct CDR3 sequences, 95% to 96% seen once. The authors sequenced TCR beta from blood CD8+ and CD4+ T cells.

This clonotype was obtained from a human donor with multiple sclerosis. The sequencing sample was made of CD8+ T cells from PBMCs. This rearrangement joins TRBV7-8 to TRBJ2-1; possible D gene TRBD1, 8 bases. CDR3: CASSGGDRSNEQFF. The CDR3, as DNA: TGTGCCAGCAGCGGGGGGGACAGGTCTAATGAGCAGTTCTTC.